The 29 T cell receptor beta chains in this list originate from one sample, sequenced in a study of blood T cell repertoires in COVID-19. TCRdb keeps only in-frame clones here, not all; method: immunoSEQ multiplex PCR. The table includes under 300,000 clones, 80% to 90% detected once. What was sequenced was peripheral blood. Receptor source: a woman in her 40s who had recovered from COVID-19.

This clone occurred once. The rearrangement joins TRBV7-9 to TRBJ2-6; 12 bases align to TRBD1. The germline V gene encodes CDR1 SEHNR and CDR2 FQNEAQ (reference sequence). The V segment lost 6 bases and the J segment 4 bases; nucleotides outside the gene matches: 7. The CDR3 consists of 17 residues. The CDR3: CASRARDRGHGANVLTF. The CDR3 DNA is TGTGCCAGCAGGGCACGGGACAGGGGGCACGGGGCCAACGTCCTGACTTTC.

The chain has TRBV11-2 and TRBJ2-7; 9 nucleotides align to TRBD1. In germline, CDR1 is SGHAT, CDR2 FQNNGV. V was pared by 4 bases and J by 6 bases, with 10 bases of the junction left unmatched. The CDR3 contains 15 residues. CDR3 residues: CASSSRDRVLPEQYF. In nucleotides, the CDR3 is TGTGCCAGCAGCTCCCGGGACAGGGTACTTCCCGAGCAGTACTTC.

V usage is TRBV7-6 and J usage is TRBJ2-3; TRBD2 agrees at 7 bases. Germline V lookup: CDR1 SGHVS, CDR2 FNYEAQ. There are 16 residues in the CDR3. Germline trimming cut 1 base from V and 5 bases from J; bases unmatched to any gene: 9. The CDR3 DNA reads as TGTGCCAGCAGCTTAGATTCGGCGGGAGCTCTAGATACGCAGTATTTT. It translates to CASSLDSAGALDTQYF.

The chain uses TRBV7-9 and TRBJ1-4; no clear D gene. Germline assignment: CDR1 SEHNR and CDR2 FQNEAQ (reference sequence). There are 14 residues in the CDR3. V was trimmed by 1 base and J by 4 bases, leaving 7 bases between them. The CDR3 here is CASSLGHGNEKLFF. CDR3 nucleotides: TGTGCCAGCAGCTTAGGACACGGTAATGAAAAACTGTTTTTT.

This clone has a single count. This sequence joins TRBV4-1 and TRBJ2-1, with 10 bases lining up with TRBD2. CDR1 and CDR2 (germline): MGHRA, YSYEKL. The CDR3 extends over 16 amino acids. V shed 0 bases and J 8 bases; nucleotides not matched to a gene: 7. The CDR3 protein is CASSQDPAGGSDEQFF. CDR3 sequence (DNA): TGCGCCAGCAGCCAAGATCCAGCGGGGGGGAGCGATGAGCAGTTCTTC.

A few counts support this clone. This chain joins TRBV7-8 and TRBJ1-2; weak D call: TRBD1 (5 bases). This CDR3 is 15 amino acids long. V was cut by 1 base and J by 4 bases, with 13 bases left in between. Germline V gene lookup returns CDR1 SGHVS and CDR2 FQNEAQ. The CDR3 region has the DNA TGTGCCAGCAGCTTAGAGGGGCGGGACCCCTATGGCTACACCTTC. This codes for CASSLEGRDPYGYTF.

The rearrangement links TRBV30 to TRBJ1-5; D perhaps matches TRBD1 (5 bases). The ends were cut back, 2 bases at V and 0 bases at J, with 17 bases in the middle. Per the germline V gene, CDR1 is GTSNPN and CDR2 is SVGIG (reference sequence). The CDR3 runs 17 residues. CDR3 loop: CAWSPRGGEPSNQPQHF. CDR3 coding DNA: TGTGCCTGGAGTCCAAGAGGAGGGGAACCTAGCAATCAGCCCCAGCATTTT.

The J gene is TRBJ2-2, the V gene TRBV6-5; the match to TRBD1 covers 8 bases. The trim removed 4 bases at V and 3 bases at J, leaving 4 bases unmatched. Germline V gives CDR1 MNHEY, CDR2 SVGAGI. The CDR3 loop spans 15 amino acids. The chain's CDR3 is CASSWTQGDTGELFF. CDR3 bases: TGTGCCAGCAGTTGGACACAGGGGGACACCGGGGAGCTGTTTTTT.

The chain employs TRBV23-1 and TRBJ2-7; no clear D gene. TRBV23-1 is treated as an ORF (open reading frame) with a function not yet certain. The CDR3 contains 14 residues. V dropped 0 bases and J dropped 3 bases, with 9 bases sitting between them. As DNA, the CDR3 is TGCGCCAGCAGTCAATCGGGTCGACACTACGAGCAGTACGTC. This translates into CASSQSGRHYEQYV.

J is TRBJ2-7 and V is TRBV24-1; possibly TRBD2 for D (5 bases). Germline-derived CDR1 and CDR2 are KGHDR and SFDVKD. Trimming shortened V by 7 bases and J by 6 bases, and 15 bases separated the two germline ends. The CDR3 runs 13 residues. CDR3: CATRPTVGSEQYF. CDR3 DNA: TGTGCCACCAGGCCGACTGTAGGGAGCGAGCAGTACTTC.

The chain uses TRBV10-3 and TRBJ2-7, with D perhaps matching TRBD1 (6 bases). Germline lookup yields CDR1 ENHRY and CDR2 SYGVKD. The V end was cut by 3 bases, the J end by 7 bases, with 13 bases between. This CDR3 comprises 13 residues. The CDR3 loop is CAISDSPGDEQYF. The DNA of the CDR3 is TGTGCCATCAGTGATAGTCCAGGGGATGAGCAGTACTTC.

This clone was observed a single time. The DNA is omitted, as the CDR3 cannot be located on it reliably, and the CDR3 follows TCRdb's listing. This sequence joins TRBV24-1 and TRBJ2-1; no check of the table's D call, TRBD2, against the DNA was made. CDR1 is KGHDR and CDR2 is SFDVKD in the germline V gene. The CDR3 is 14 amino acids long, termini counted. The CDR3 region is CATSETSSFFWQFF.

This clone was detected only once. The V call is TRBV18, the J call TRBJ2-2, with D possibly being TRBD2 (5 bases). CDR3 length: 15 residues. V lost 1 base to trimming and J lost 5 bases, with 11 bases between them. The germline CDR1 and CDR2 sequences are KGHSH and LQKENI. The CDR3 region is CASSPLRESTGELFF. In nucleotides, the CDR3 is TGTGCCAGCTCACCACTGAGGGAATCGACCGGGGAGCTGTTTTTT.

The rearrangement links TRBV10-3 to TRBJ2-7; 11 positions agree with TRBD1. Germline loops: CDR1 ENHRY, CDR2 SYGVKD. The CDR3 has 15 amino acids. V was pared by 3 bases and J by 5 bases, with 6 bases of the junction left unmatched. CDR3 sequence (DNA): TGTGCCATCAGTGAACCGGGACAGGGGGGTCACGAGCAGTACTTC. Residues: CAISEPGQGGHEQYF.

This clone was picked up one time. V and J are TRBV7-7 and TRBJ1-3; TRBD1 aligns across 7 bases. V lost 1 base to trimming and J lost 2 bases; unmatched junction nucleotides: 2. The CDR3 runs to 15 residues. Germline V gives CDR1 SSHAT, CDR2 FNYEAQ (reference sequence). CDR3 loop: CASSLGTGAGNTIYF. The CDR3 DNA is TGTGCCAGCAGCTTAGGTACAGGGGCTGGAAACACCATATATTTT.

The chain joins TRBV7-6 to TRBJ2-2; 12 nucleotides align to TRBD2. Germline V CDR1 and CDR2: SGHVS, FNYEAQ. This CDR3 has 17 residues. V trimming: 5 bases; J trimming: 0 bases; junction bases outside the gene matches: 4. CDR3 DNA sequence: TGTGCCAGCAGCAGAGGGACTAGCGGGCCGAACACCGGGGAGCTGTTTTTT. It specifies CASSRGTSGPNTGELFF. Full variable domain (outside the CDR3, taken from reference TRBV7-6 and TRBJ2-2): GAGVSQSPRYKVTKRGQDVALRCDPISGHVSLYWYRQALGQGPEFLTYFNYEAQQDKSGLPNDRFSAERPEGSISTLTIQRTEQRDSAMYRCASSRGTSGPNTGELFFGEGSRLTVL.

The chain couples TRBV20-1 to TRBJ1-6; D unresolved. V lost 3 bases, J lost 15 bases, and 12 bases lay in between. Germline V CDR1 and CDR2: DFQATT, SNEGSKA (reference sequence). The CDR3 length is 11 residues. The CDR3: CSASPGPYLHF. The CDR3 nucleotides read TGCAGTGCTAGCCCTGGGCCCTACCTCCACTTT.

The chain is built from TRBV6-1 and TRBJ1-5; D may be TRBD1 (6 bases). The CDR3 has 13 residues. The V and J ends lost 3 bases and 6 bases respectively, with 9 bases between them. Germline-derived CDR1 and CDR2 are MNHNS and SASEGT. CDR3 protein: CASSDTGSQPQHF. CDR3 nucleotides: TGTGCCAGCAGTGACACAGGGTCTCAGCCCCAGCATTTT.

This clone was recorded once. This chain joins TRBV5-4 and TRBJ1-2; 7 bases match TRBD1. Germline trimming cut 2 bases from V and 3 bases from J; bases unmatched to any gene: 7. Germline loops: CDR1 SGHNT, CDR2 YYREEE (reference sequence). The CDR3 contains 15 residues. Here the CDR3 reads CASSFLGGTDYGYTF. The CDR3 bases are TGTGCCAGCAGCTTCCTCGGCGGGACAGACTATGGCTACACCTTC.

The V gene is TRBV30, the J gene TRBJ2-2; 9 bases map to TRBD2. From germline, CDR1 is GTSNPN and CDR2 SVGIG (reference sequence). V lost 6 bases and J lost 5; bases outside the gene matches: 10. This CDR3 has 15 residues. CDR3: CACPPGRGGTGELFF. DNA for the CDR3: TGTGCCTGTCCCCCGGGGCGGGGGGGAACCGGGGAGCTGTTTTTT. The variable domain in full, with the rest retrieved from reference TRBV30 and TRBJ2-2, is SQTIHQWPATLVQPVGSPLSLECTVEGTSNPNLYWYRQAAGRGLQLLFYSVGIGQISSEVPQNLSASRPQDRQFILSSKKLLLSDSGFYLCACPPGRGGTGELFFGEGSRLTVL.

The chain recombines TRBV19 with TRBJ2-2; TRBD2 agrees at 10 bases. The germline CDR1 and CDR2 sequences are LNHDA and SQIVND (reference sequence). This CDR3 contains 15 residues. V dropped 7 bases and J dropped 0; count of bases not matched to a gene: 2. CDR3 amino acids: CASTTSGTNTGELFF. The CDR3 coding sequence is TGTGCCAGTACCACTAGCGGGACGAACACCGGGGAGCTGTTTTTT.

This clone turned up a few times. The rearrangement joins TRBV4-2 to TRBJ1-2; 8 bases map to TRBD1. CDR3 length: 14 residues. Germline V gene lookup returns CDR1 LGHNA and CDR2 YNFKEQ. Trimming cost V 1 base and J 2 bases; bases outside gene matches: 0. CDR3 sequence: CASSQGTGNYGYTF. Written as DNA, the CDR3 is TGTGCCAGCAGCCAAGGGACAGGGAACTATGGCTACACCTTC.

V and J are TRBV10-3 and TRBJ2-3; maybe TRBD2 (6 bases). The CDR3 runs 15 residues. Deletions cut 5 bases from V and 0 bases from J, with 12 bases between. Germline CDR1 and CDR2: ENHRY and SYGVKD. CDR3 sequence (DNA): TGTGCCATCAGTCCGCTAGCGTCTAGCACAGATACGCAGTATTTT. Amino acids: CAISPLASSTDTQYF.

The CDR3 bases are TGTGCCAGCAGCCAAACTAGCGGGAGTAATGAGCAGTTCTTC. Its protein is CASSQTSGSNEQFF. V gene TRBV3-1 (or the pseudogene TRBV3-2) combines with J gene TRBJ2-1; 11 nucleotides match TRBD2. CDR1 is LGHDT and CDR2 is YNNKEL in the germline V gene (reference sequence). The CDR3 contains 14 residues. The ends lost 2 bases at V and 7 bases at J; junction bases unmatched: 1.

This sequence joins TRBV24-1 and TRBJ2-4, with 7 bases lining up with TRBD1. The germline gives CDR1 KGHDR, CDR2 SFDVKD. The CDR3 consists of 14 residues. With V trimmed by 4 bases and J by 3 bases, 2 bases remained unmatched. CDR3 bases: TGTGCCACCAGTGAAGGACAGGACAAAAACATTCAGTACTTC. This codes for CATSEGQDKNIQYF.

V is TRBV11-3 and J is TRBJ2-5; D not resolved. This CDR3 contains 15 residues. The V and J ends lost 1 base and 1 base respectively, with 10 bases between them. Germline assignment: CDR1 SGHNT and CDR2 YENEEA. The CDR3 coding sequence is TGTGCCAGCAGCTTAGGGCTGGCCGTCCAAGAGACCCAGTACTTC. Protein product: CASSLGLAVQETQYF.

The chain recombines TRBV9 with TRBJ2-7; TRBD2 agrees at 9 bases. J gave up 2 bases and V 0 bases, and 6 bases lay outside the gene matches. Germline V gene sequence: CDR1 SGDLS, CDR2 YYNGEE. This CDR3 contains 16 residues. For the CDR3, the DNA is TGTGCCAGCAGCGTAGGTGGCGGGGGGGTCCCCTACGAGCAGTACTTC. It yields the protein CASSVGGGGVPYEQYF.

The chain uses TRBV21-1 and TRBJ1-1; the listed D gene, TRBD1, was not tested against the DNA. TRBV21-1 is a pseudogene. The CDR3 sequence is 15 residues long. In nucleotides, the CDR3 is TGTGCCAGCAGCAGAAAGGTCAGGGAAAACACTGAAGCTTTCTTT. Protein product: CASSRKVRENTEAFF.

CDR3 in amino acids: CASSFETGTSKRGQFF. The CDR3 nucleotides read TGTGCCAGCAGTTTTGAAACCGGGACTAGCAAAAGGGGGCAGTTCTTC. The chain carries TRBV27 and TRBJ2-1; 9 positions agree with TRBD2. This CDR3 comprises 16 residues. Germline lookup yields CDR1 MNHEY and CDR2 SMNVEV (reference sequence). The trim removed 3 bases at V and 12 bases at J, leaving 15 bases unmatched.